One sample yielded the 15 T cell receptor beta chains listed below, sequenced in a study of CD8+ T cells in alopecia areata. Extraction of RNA preceded its reverse transcription into cDNA, which served as the sequencing template. Sequencing used immunoSEQ multiplex PCR; TCRdb keeps in-frame clones, though not all of them. The repertoire consists of about 180,000 clones, with around 64% occurring once and the leading ten covering about 10%. The sample was CD8+ T cells sorted from blood, taken at week 0. The receptors here all came from a human donor with alopecia areata.

This clone has just a few counts. The chain uses TRBV7-9 and TRBJ2-7, with 9 bases that match TRBD1. CDR1 is SEHNR and CDR2 is FQNEAQ in the germline V gene (reference sequence). V trimming: 1 base; J trimming: 0 bases; junction bases outside the gene matches: 1. The CDR3 contains 15 residues. The DNA for the CDR3 is TGTGCCAGCAGCTTAGGGACAGGGGCCTCCTACGAGCAGTACTTC. This codes for CASSLGTGASYEQYF.

The V gene is TRBV9, the J gene TRBJ2-7; unclear D gene. Germline-derived CDR1 and CDR2 are SGDLS and YYNGEE. The CDR3 contains 14 residues. V was trimmed by 0 bases and J by 0 bases, leaving 7 bases between them. As DNA, the CDR3 is TGTGCCAGCAGCGTAGAGGAGAGCTCCTACGAGCAGTACTTC. It yields the protein CASSVEESSYEQYF.

CDR3 bases: TGTGCCAGCAGTCTATACCAAGTGGGAAAGACCTATGGCTACACCTTC. Protein: CASSLYQVGKTYGYTF. The rearrangement links TRBV25-1 to TRBJ1-2; D ambiguous. The CDR3 covers 16 residues. Per the germline V gene, CDR1 is MGHDK and CDR2 is SYGVNS. V lost 5 bases and J lost 4, with 20 bases in between.

V and J are TRBV7-9 and TRBJ2-3; TRBD1 or TRBD2 may be the D gene (5 bases each). Germline V lookup: CDR1 SEHNR, CDR2 FQNEAQ (reference sequence). The CDR3 covers 16 residues. The V and J ends lost 5 bases and 0 bases respectively, with 15 bases between them. CDR3 loop: CASSPTRGVSTDTQYF. The CDR3 region has the DNA TGTGCCAGCAGCCCAACGCGAGGGGTCAGCACAGATACGCAGTATTTT.

V and J are TRBV11-2 and TRBJ2-5; D not certain. This CDR3 region has 13 residues. Germline V gene lookup returns CDR1 SGHAT and CDR2 FQNNGV. V was shortened by 2 bases and J by 4 bases, with 8 bases between the two germline ends. CDR3 sequence: CASSLYPGETQYF. The CDR3 DNA follows: TGTGCCAGCAGCTTATATCCCGGAGAGACCCAGTACTTC.

The chain employs TRBV21-1 and TRBJ1-5; TRBD1 is the table's D call and was not checked against the DNA. TRBV21-1 is tagged as a pseudogene. This CDR3 has 15 amino acids. CDR3 nucleotide sequence: TGTGCCAGCAGCAAAGGAGGACAGGGGTCTCAGCCCCAGCATTTT. Translated, it gives CASSKGGQGSQPQHF.

The chain has TRBV29-1 and TRBJ1-2, with 7 bases matching TRBD1. The CDR3 is 11 residues long. With 7 bases clipped from V and 6 bases from J, the junction kept 5 bases outside the gene matches. In germline, CDR1 is SQVTM, CDR2 ANQGSEA. In DNA, the CDR3 is TGCAGCGCCTGGACAGGTGATGGCTACACCTTC. Protein product: CSAWTGDGYTF.

The J gene is TRBJ2-5, the V gene TRBV5-1; 12 bases map to TRBD2. This CDR3 has 16 residues. The trim removed 4 bases at V and 3 bases at J, leaving 7 bases unmatched. Germline values: CDR1 SGHRS, CDR2 YFSETQ. CDR3 in amino acids: CASSDGLAGMEETQYF. The CDR3 DNA is TGCGCCAGCAGCGACGGACTAGCGGGGATGGAAGAGACCCAGTACTTC.

This clone was counted between two and nine times. This chain links TRBV29-1 with TRBJ2-1; D ambiguous. Trimming left V 6 bases short and J 5 bases short, with 8 bases between. The germline V gene has CDR1 SQVTM and CDR2 ANQGSEA. This CDR3 contains 11 residues. The CDR3 DNA follows: TGCAGCGTGCACCGGGACAATGAGCAGTTCTTC. It yields the protein CSVHRDNEQFF.

This clone has just a few counts. This sequence joins TRBV29-1 and TRBJ2-7; D is unclear. Germline V gives CDR1 SQVTM, CDR2 ANQGSEA. The V end lost 4 bases, the J end lost 0 bases, and 7 bases lay between the germline ends. The CDR3 has 12 amino acids. The CDR3 bases are TGCAGCGTTGTGGTGAGCTCCTACGAGCAGTACTTC. It yields the protein CSVVVSSYEQYF.

The chain joins TRBV4-2 to TRBJ2-7; TRBD1 agrees at 7 bases. The trim removed 1 base at V and 3 bases at J, leaving 3 bases unmatched. Per germline, CDR1 LGHNA and CDR2 YNFKEQ. The CDR3 is 14 residues long. The CDR3 DNA is TGTGCCAGCAGCCAAGTTACAGGGGACTACGAGCAGTACTTC. This encodes CASSQVTGDYEQYF.

V is TRBV6-5 and J is TRBJ2-5; D ambiguous. Trimming removed 2 bases from V and 5 bases from J, with 9 bases in between. The CDR3 is made up of 13 amino acids. CDR1 and CDR2 from the germline V gene are MNHEY and SVGAGI. CDR3 DNA sequence: TGTGCCAGCAGTTACGTGGGATCGGAGACCCAGTACTTC. This gives the protein CASSYVGSETQYF.

This clone appeared a few times. This sequence joins TRBV7-3 and TRBJ1-2; D unclear. Germline loops: CDR1 SGHTA, CDR2 FQGTGA. The V and J ends lost 2 bases and 8 bases respectively, with 21 bases between them. This CDR3 region has 16 residues. CDR3 coding DNA: TGTGCCAGCAGCTTATTCTCCCGTGTCCCATATCGGGGCTACACCTTC. Amino acids: CASSLFSRVPYRGYTF.

The V gene is TRBV15, the J gene TRBJ1-1; maybe TRBD1 (5 bases). Germline values: CDR1 LNHNV, CDR2 YYDKDF (reference sequence). V was trimmed by 0 bases and J by 7 bases, leaving 9 bases between them. This CDR3 has 13 amino acids. CDR3 amino acids: CATSRDRGVEAFF. The CDR3, as DNA: TGTGCCACCAGCAGAGATCGGGGGGTTGAAGCTTTCTTT.

J is TRBJ2-7 and V is TRBV6-1; D ambiguous. Germline lookup yields CDR1 MNHNS and CDR2 SASEGT. V was cut by 4 bases and J by 3 bases, with 1 base left in between. The CDR3 runs 10 residues. CDR3 nucleotide sequence: TGTGCCAGCAGTGTCTACGAGCAGTACTTC. Amino acids: CASSVYEQYF.